What follows are 26 T cell receptor beta chains derived from one specimen sequenced in a study of identical twins. TCRdb re-called the 5' RACE reads with MiXCR, one entry per CDR3 protein. The data contain approximately 500,000 distinct CDR3 sequences, approximately 14% of them singletons. These data were likewise used in another study, on yellow fever vaccine responses in identical twins.

Sequences were obtained from CD4+ T cells sorted from blood. The origin of the receptors is a woman in her late teens or twenties in good health.

This clonotype was seen a few times. No conserved phenylalanine or tryptophan is present at the end of the CDR3, so a read error is the likely explanation. The chain couples TRBV6-5 to TRBJ2-1; D uncertain. The CDR3 is 11 residues long. V gave up 3 bases and J gave up 12 bases, with 9 bases separating them. Germline CDR1 and CDR2: MNHEY and SVGAGI. CDR3 amino acids: CASSYRSGQFS. Here the CDR3 DNA reads TGTGCCAGCAGTTATAGGTCGGGGCAGTTCTCC.

This clonotype was recorded a few times. V and J are TRBV5-1 and TRBJ2-2; no firm D call. Germline loops: CDR1 SGHRS, CDR2 YFSETQ. V lost 0 bases and J 6 bases, leaving 9 bases between the germline ends. This CDR3 comprises 14 residues. This CDR3 is CASSLDLGPGELFF. The CDR3 DNA reads TGCGCCAGCAGCTTGGATCTTGGGCCCGGGGAGCTGTTTTTT.

The chain uses TRBV9 and TRBJ2-1, with TRBD2 matching over 8 bases. The CDR3 spans 14 residues. The V gene end was trimmed by 0 bases and the J gene end by 7 bases; junction bases not matched to a gene: 3. CDR1 and CDR2 from the germline V gene are SGDLS and YYNGEE. The CDR3 bases are TGTGCCAGCAGCGTAGTTAGCGGGGAGAATGAGCAGTTCTTC. This codes for CASSVVSGENEQFF.

CDR3: CSASSGQGGTEAFF. The DNA of the CDR3 is TGCAGTGCTAGTTCGGGGCAGGGGGGAACTGAAGCTTTCTTT. The gene calls are TRBV20-1 and TRBJ1-1; 7 bases align to TRBD1. The CDR3 consists of 14 residues. Germline V gives CDR1 DFQATT, CDR2 SNEGSKA (reference sequence). V shed 3 bases and J 5 bases; nucleotides not matched to a gene: 9.

The chain carries TRBV7-9 and TRBJ1-4; D uncertain. The germline V gene has CDR1 SEHNR and CDR2 FQNEAQ (reference sequence). The germline V and J ends were trimmed by 5 bases and 8 bases, with 9 bases remaining between them. The CDR3 is 12 amino acids. CDR3 coding DNA: TGTGCCAGCAGCCCACAGATGGAAAAACTGTTTTTT. It specifies CASSPQMEKLFF.

The chain links TRBV10-3 to TRBJ2-3, with TRBD2 identical over 10 bases. The J segment lost 4 bases and the V segment lost 2 bases, leaving 9 bases of the junction unmatched. The CDR3 has 17 amino acids. CDR1 and CDR2 from the germline V gene are ENHRY and SYGVKD. The CDR3 loop reads CAISEGQRGGYADTQYF. The CDR3 nucleotides are TGTGCCATCAGTGAGGGTCAGCGGGGGGGCTATGCAGATACGCAGTATTTT.

The CDR3 sequence is CASSRTGSNTGELFF. In DNA form, the CDR3 reads TGTGCCAGCAGCCGGACAGGGTCGAACACCGGGGAGCTGTTTTTT. The genes are TRBV12-3 or TRBV12-4 and TRBJ2-2; 8 bases line up with TRBD1. The CDR3 runs to 15 residues. The ends lost 6 bases at V and 0 bases at J; junction bases unmatched: 3.

This clonotype turned up a few times. The V and J genes are TRBV2 and TRBJ2-3; 8 bases fit TRBD2. Germline CDR1 is SNHLY and CDR2 is FYNNEI. The junction had 6 bases not matched to a gene; V was cut back by 5 bases and J by 5 bases. The CDR3 is 14 amino acids. The CDR3 loop is CASSFTSGQDTQYF. CDR3 DNA sequence: TGTGCCAGCAGTTTCACTAGCGGACAAGATACGCAGTATTTT.

As regards this clonotype: Just one base apart from a much larger clone, this may be a read error. The chain has TRBV11-2 and TRBJ2-7; D unresolved. The germline V gene encodes CDR1 SGHAT and CDR2 FQNNGV. The CDR3 is 11 residues long. V was cut by 2 bases and J by 2 bases, with 1 base left in between. This CDR3 is CASSLPYEQYF. CDR3 nucleotide sequence: TGTGCCAGCAGCTTACCCTACGAGCAGTACTTC.

The chain links TRBV3-1 to TRBJ2-4; TRBD1 agrees at 11 bases. The CDR3 covers 16 residues. Germline V gene lookup returns CDR1 LGHDT and CDR2 YNNKEL (reference sequence). J was trimmed by 1 base and V by 4 bases; bases with no gene match: 3. The CDR3 region has the DNA TGTGCCAGCAGCCCTGGACAGGGGGCTGCCAAAAACATTCAGTACTTC. Its translation: CASSPGQGAAKNIQYF.

The V call is TRBV3-1, the J call TRBJ2-2; D remains ambiguous. The ends were cut back, 0 bases at V and 9 bases at J, with 5 bases in the middle. The CDR3 spans 12 residues. CDR1 and CDR2 (germline): LGHDT, YNNKEL (reference sequence). The CDR3 nucleotides are TGTGCCAGCAGCCAAGAAGATAGGGAGCTGTTTTTT. Amino acids: CASSQEDRELFF.

The chain joins TRBV2 to TRBJ1-1; no firm D call. V was clipped by 7 bases and J by 1 base, with 10 bases between them. Germline CDR1 reads SNHLY; CDR2 reads FYNNEI. There are 13 residues in the CDR3. As DNA, the CDR3 is TGTGCCAGCATGAGGTTGGCGAACACTGAAGCTTTCTTT. Amino acids: CASMRLANTEAFF.

The V and J genes are TRBV20-1 and TRBJ2-1; possible D gene TRBD2, 5 bases. The CDR3 loop spans 14 amino acids. V was cut by 4 bases and J by 0 bases, with 10 bases left in between. Germline CDR1 is DFQATT and CDR2 is SNEGSKA (reference sequence). The DNA for the CDR3 is TGCAGTGCTACAACTGGGAGCTCCTACAATGAGCAGTTCTTC. Amino acids: CSATTGSSYNEQFF.

The chain joins TRBV12-3 or TRBV12-4 to TRBJ1-5; perhaps TRBD1 as D (5 bases). The CDR3 runs to 15 residues. The ends were cut back, 3 bases at V and 2 bases at J, with 11 bases in the middle. CDR3 region: CASSLGLTRNQPQHF. The CDR3 DNA sequence: TGTGCCAGCAGTTTGGGGCTGACCCGCAATCAGCCCCAGCATTTT.

V gene TRBV19 combines with J gene TRBJ2-1; D possibly corresponds to TRBD1 (5 bases). V shed 1 base and J shed 0 bases, with 10 bases lying between them. Germline assignment: CDR1 LNHDA and CDR2 SQIVND (reference sequence). The CDR3 consists of 16 residues. The DNA for the CDR3 is TGTGCCAGTAGTATAGCAGGGTCGATCTCCTACAATGAGCAGTTCTTC. Translation gives CASSIAGSISYNEQFF.

This clonotype was counted between two and nine times. The gene calls are TRBV5-1 and TRBJ1-2; unclear D gene. Per the germline V gene, CDR1 is SGHRS and CDR2 is YFSETQ. The CDR3 totals 15 residues. Trimming removed 0 bases at V and 4 bases at J, with 13 bases between. CDR3 sequence: CASSLGVRPSYGYTF. CDR3 DNA: TGCGCCAGCAGCTTGGGAGTCAGACCCTCCTATGGCTACACCTTC.

This chain connects TRBV3-1 to TRBJ1-6; D gene unclear. The CDR3 extends over 16 amino acids. V was pared by 1 base and J by 0 bases, with 7 bases between. CDR1 is LGHDT, CDR2 YNNKEL, per germline (reference sequence). CDR3 coding DNA: TGTGCCAGCAGCCAAGGGGTGAGCTCCTATAATTCACCCCTCCACTTT. This translates into CASSQGVSSYNSPLHF. Based on the CDR3 plus reference TRBV3-1 and TRBJ1-6, the full variable domain is DTAVSQTPKYLVTQMGNDKSIKCEQNLGHDTMYWYKQDSKKFLKIMFSYNNKELIINETVPNRFSPKSPDKAHLNLHINSLELGDSAVYFCASSQGVSSYNSPLHFGNGTRLTVT.

The table lists this clonotype with a few counts. The chain carries TRBV12-3 or TRBV12-4 and TRBJ2-5; 9 positions match TRBD2. J lost 3 bases, V lost 5 bases, and 4 bases had no gene match. The CDR3 contains 14 residues. CDR3 residues: CASSRAGGEETQYF. For the CDR3, the DNA is TGTGCCAGCAGTAGAGCGGGAGGTGAAGAGACCCAGTACTTC.

The chain has TRBV7-3 and TRBJ2-1, with 13 positions matching TRBD2. The V gene end was trimmed by 4 bases and the J gene end by 2 bases; junction bases not matched to a gene: 11. Germline CDR1 is SGHTA and CDR2 is FQGTGA. The CDR3 covers 19 residues. The CDR3 DNA is TGTGCCAGCAGCTCGAAAGGGACTAGCGGGGCCGGCACCTACAATGAGCAGTTCTTC. This sequence encodes CASSSKGTSGAGTYNEQFF.

The CDR3 region is CASSFSAGPTGELFF. In nucleotides, the CDR3 is TGTGCCAGCAGTTTTTCGGCAGGGCCCACCGGGGAGCTGTTTTTT. V gene TRBV28 combines with J gene TRBJ2-2, with D possibly matching TRBD1 (5 bases). The CDR3 runs 15 residues. The V end was cut by 3 bases, the J end by 4 bases, with 12 bases between. CDR1 is MDHEN, CDR2 SYDVKM, per germline.

This clonotype was observed a few times. This chain links TRBV7-8 with TRBJ2-6, with TRBD1 identical over 7 bases. Trimming removed 3 bases from V and 4 bases from J; junction bases left unmatched: 6. The germline CDR1 and CDR2 sequences are SGHVS and FQNEAQ. This CDR3 region has 16 residues. The CDR3 DNA sequence: TGTGCCAGCAGCTTTACCACAGGGGTCGGGGCCAACGTCCTGACTTTC. It specifies CASSFTTGVGANVLTF.

This clonotype was recorded many times. This sequence joins TRBV20-1 and TRBJ1-2, with D perhaps matching TRBD1 (5 bases). The germline CDR1 and CDR2 sequences are DFQATT and SNEGSKA (reference sequence). The CDR3 length is 13 residues. The ends were cut back, 5 bases at V and 3 bases at J, with 13 bases in the middle. The CDR3 DNA is TGCAGTGCTTCCGGGGGAACTGACTATGGCTACACCTTC. Amino acids: CSASGGTDYGYTF.

The V call is TRBV18, the J call TRBJ1-6; a weak D match, TRBD1 (6 bases). Trimming pared 3 bases from V and 7 bases from J, leaving 16 bases between. The CDR3 consists of 16 residues. Germline assignment: CDR1 KGHSH and CDR2 LQKENI. The DNA of the CDR3 is TGTGCCAGCTCACCGCCCTACGGGACATCGAATTCACCCCTCCACTTT. Its translation: CASSPPYGTSNSPLHF.

CDR3 loop: CSVEPIQGANTEAFF. DNA for the CDR3: TGCAGCGTTGAGCCGATACAGGGGGCGAACACTGAAGCTTTCTTT. The V and J genes are TRBV29-1 and TRBJ1-1; 9 bases fit TRBD1. Germline CDR1 and CDR2: SQVTM and ANQGSEA. J lost 1 base, V lost 3 bases, and 6 bases had no gene match. This CDR3 is built from 15 residues.

A few counts support this clonotype. The gene calls are TRBV12-3 or TRBV12-4 and TRBJ2-3; TRBD2 agrees at 10 bases. The J segment lost 8 bases and the V segment lost 2 bases, leaving 7 bases of the junction unmatched. The CDR3 consists of 15 residues. CDR3 DNA sequence: TGTGCCAGCAGTTTAAGGCTAGCGGGAGAGGGTACGCAGTATTTT. It translates to CASSLRLAGEGTQYF.

This clonotype was detected only a few times. This chain uses TRBV7-9 with TRBJ2-1; 13 bases are a match to TRBD2. Germline trimming cut 3 bases from V and 7 bases from J; bases unmatched to any gene: 9. Germline-derived CDR1 and CDR2 are SEHNR and FQNEAQ (reference sequence). The CDR3 is made up of 17 amino acids. As DNA, the CDR3 is TGTGCCAGCAGCTTGAACATACTAGCGGGAGGGCCGAATGAGCAGTTCTTC. Translated, it gives CASSLNILAGGPNEQFF.